Listed below are T cell receptor beta chains from one sample, sequenced in a study of blood T cell repertoires in COVID-19. Profiling relied on immunoSEQ multiplex PCR, and the TCRdb table lists in-frame clones only, not all of them. The sample yields 50,000 to 70,000 clones, 85% to 90% seen once. The sequencing sample was made of peripheral blood. Every receptor here comes from a human donor with active COVID-19. The donor label of this sample is uncertain. The CDR3 runs from the conserved cysteine through the conserved F or W. The D gene is left open where the match is weak.

v_call: TRBV5-1; cdr3_length: 12; d_call: -; cdr3_aa: CASSLTSYEQYF
v_call: TRBV5-4; cdr3_length: 18; d_call: -; cdr3_aa: CASSLDGGGYLSTDTQYF
v_call: TRBV9; cdr3_length: 14; d_call: -; cdr3_aa: CASSVIQSNTEAFF
v_call: TRBV14; cdr3_length: 15; d_call: TRBD1; cdr3_aa: CASSQVRQGKYEQYF
v_call: TRBV12-3/TRBV12-4; cdr3_length: 11; d_call: -; cdr3_aa: CASSHEETQYF
v_call: TRBV23-1; cdr3_length: 16; d_call: -; cdr3_aa: CASSQSGQRSPFEQYF
v_call: TRBV7-3; cdr3_length: 19; d_call: TRBD2; cdr3_aa: CASSSEAGGRPKPTDTQYF
v_call: TRBV7-9; cdr3_length: 19; d_call: TRBD1; cdr3_aa: CASSFGQGTGYFSNQPQHF
v_call: TRBV24-1; cdr3_length: 15; d_call: -; cdr3_aa: CATSEPGAREYEQYF
v_call: TRBV4-3; cdr3_length: 16; d_call: -; cdr3_aa: CASSQVRGGWTDTQYF
v_call: TRBV9; cdr3_length: 15; d_call: -; cdr3_aa: CASSVAGWGTGELFF
v_call: TRBV5-1; cdr3_length: 14; d_call: -; cdr3_aa: CANSEGQQRYEQYF
v_call: TRBV5-1; cdr3_length: 12; d_call: -; cdr3_aa: CASRPELIEWYF
v_call: TRBV5-1; cdr3_length: 16; d_call: TRBD2; cdr3_aa: CASSTATSGTADTQYF
v_call: TRBV11-1; cdr3_length: 14; d_call: -; cdr3_aa: CASSLTGVTQTQYF
v_call: TRBV7-2; cdr3_length: 15; d_call: -; cdr3_aa: CASSLASGGRNEQFF
v_call: TRBV24-1; cdr3_length: 16; d_call: -; cdr3_aa: CATSDFGTFNTGELFF
v_call: TRBV7-2; cdr3_length: 12; d_call: -; cdr3_aa: CASSLLPYEQYF
v_call: TRBV4-3; cdr3_length: 12; d_call: -; cdr3_aa: CASSQEGAGLFF
v_call: TRBV19; cdr3_length: 19; d_call: TRBD2; cdr3_aa: CASSIVRSFTSGRVNEQFF
v_call: TRBV5-6; cdr3_length: 14; d_call: -; cdr3_aa: CASSPIQATYEQYF
v_call: TRBV27; cdr3_length: 15; d_call: TRBD1; cdr3_aa: CASSLYRGDVNIQYF
v_call: TRBV7-9; cdr3_length: 11; d_call: -; cdr3_aa: CASSPGGEAFF
v_call: TRBV5-1; cdr3_length: 15; d_call: -; cdr3_aa: CASSLGDWGQGTQYF
v_call: TRBV4-2; cdr3_length: 14; d_call: -; cdr3_aa: CASSQELGSYEQYF
v_call: TRBV7-2; cdr3_length: 15; d_call: -; cdr3_aa: CASSLVAGENYEQYF
v_call: TRBV23-1; cdr3_length: 12; d_call: -; cdr3_aa: CASSQLLYEQYF
v_call: TRBV5-1; cdr3_length: 13; d_call: TRBD2; cdr3_aa: CASRTSGSDTQYF
v_call: TRBV5-1; cdr3_length: 14; d_call: -; cdr3_aa: CASSLDQGGNTIYF
v_call: TRBV5-4; cdr3_length: 16; d_call: TRBD2; cdr3_aa: CASSRGWSSGVSEQFF
v_call: TRBV10-1; cdr3_length: 16; d_call: TRBD2; cdr3_aa: CASRTLAGGGVETQYF
v_call: TRBV20-1; cdr3_length: 14; d_call: TRBD1; cdr3_aa: CSASTTGGDYGYTF
v_call: TRBV28; cdr3_length: 16; d_call: -; cdr3_aa: CASSTDFDSSNQPQHF